What follows is one T cell receptor beta chain and its context. The antigen is not known. This sample was taken from a study of T cell responses to AZD1222 COVID-19 vaccine. Study background: Pooling of second doses given at about 4 or about 12 weeks was done. Whole-study findings and limits: The repertoires were collected only after the peak T cell response. Baseline seropositivity occurred in only six AZD1222 recipients.

Germline values: CDR1 SNHLY, CDR2 FYNNEI. The length of the CDR3 is 16 residues. The V and J ends lost 4 bases and 4 bases respectively, with 18 bases between them. Sequenced by immunoSEQ multiplex PCR; TCRdb stores in-frame clones only, minus some. The sample comprises roughly 120,000 clones, around 90% of which are singletons, and roughly 4% rests with the top ten. The sequence derives from an adult in good health. The chain joins TRBV2 to TRBJ2-3; D assignment may be TRBD1 or TRBD2 (5 bases each). Sequencing was performed on peripheral blood, taken on day 0 of AZD1222 vaccination. CDR3 nucleotide sequence: TGTGCCAGCAGTGGGGCAGGGACCCCTTGGGCAGATACGCAGTATTTT. Its translation: CASSGAGTPWADTQYF.